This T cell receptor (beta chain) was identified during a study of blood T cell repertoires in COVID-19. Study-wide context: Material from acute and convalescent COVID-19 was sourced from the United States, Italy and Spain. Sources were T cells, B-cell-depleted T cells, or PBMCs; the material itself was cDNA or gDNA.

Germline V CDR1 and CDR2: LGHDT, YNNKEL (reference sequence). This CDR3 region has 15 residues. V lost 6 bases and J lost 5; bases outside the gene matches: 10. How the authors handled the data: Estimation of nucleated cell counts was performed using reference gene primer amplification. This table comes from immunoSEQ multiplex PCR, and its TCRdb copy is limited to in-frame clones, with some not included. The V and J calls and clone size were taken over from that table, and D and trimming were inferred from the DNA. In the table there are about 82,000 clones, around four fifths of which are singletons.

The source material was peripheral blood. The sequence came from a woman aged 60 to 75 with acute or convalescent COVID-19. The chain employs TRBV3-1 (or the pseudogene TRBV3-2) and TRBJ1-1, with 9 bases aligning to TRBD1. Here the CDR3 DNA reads TGTGCCAGCAGTCCCCTTAACAGGGGGCGTACTGAAGCTTTCTTT. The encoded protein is CASSPLNRGRTEAFF.